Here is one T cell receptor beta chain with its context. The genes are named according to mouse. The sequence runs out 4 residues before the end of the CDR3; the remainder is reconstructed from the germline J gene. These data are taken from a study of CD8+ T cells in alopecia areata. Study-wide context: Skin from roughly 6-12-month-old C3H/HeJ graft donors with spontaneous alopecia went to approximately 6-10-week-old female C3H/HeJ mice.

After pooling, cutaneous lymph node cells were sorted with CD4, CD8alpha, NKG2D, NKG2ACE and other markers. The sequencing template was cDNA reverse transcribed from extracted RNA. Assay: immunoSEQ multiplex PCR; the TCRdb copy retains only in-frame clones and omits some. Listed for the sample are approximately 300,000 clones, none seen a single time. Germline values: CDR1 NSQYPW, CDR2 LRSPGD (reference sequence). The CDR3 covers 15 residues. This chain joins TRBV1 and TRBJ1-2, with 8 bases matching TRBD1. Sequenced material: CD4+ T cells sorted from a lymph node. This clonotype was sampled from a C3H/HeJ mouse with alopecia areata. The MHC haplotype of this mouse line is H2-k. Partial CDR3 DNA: TGCACCTGCAGTGCAGATCCAACAGGGGGATCC. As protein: CTCSADPTGGS. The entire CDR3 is CTCSADPTGGSDYTF.